This T cell receptor beta chain was sequenced during a study of T cells in localized non-small cell lung cancer. Trimming removed 3 bases from V and 4 bases from J; junction bases left unmatched: 10. The CDR3 covers 16 residues. Germline CDR1 and CDR2: SGHVS and FQNEAQ. Only in-frame clones appear in the TCRdb table, and some are missing; sequencing was by immunoSEQ multiplex PCR. Of 60,000 or so clones in the sample, roughly 79% were seen once. The chain has TRBV7-8 and TRBJ2-7; 9 bases fit TRBD1. This TCR was sampled from a man aged 35-75 years with stage II lung adenocarcinoma. Sequenced material: PBMCs, taken before any cancer treatment. DNA for the CDR3: TGTGCCAGCAGCTTGCTGGCATGGGACAGGGCTTACGAGCAGTACTTC. It is translated as CASSLLAWDRAYEQYF.